This T cell receptor beta chain emerged from a study of blood T cells in healthy people across ages. Overall study findings and caveats: Age showed a roughly linear inverse relationship with TCR beta diversity per million T cells.

The length of the CDR3 is 14 residues. V was cut by 6 bases and J by 5 bases, with 19 bases left in between. In germline, CDR1 is SQVTM, CDR2 ANQGSEA. Next came a second PCR, run for about 6 to 11 cycles, which used a sample-barcoded 5' primer along with a J-beta primer mix. MiXCR, applied by TCRdb to the 5' RACE reads, yields one record per CDR3 protein. The sample lists about 570,000 distinct CDR3 sequences; 25% to 30% were seen once. The draw of peripheral blood yielded around 10 milliliters from each donor. This clonotype turned up a few times. Its antigen is as yet unknown. This sequence may be a read error, since a much larger clone differs from it by one base.

The chain joins TRBV29-1 to TRBJ2-5; no definite D call. The sequencing input was blood. The source is a woman aged 70-85 years in good health. CDR3 nucleotides: TGCAGCGTCTTCGTCGCCATAGGTGGGGAGACCCAGTACTTC. It codes for CSVFVAIGGETQYF. Filled out from reference TRBV29-1 and TRBJ2-5, the complete variable domain reads SAVISQKPSRDICQRGTSLTIQCQVDSQVTMMFWYRQQPGQSLTLIATANQGSEATYESGFVIDKFPISRPNLTFSTLTVSNMSPEDSSIYLCSVFVAIGGETQYFGPGTRLLVL.